Each of the 20 T cell receptor beta chains below was sequenced from the same sample in a study of neoadjuvant nivolumab and ipilimumab in lung cancer. Repertoires were generated with immunoSEQ multiplex PCR, while TCRdb's copy carries only in-frame clones and drops some. The sample holds about 6,800 clones, approximately 85% seen once. The source was tumor tissue, collected after neoadjuvant nivolumab, alone or with ipilimumab, at or shortly before surgery. The receptors originated from an adult with non-small cell lung cancer.

The chain has TRBV4-1 and TRBJ2-7; the D gene is possibly TRBD2 (5 bases). The CDR3 is made up of 15 amino acids. Germline V lookup: CDR1 MGHRA, CDR2 YSYEKL. Deletions cut 1 base from V and 3 bases from J, with 13 bases between. CDR3 residues: CASSQVEKGDYEQYF. Here the CDR3 DNA reads TGCGCCAGCAGCCAAGTCGAGAAGGGAGACTACGAGCAGTACTTC.

The chain links TRBV30 to TRBJ1-6, with TRBD1 identical over 9 bases. With V trimmed by 4 bases and J by 0 bases, 10 bases remained unmatched. CDR1 and CDR2 (germline): GTSNPN, SVGIG (reference sequence). The CDR3 length is 18 residues. CDR3 nucleotides: TGTGCCTGGATGGCGGGACAGGGTTTCAGCTCCTATAATTCACCCCTCCACTTT. Translation: CAWMAGQGFSSYNSPLHF.

This clone was picked up a small number of times. V gene TRBV13 combines with J gene TRBJ1-2, with 9 bases aligning to TRBD1. CDR1 PRHDT and CDR2 FYEKMQ come from the germline V gene (reference sequence). The CDR3 consists of 13 residues. V was pared by 8 bases and J by 8 bases, with 9 bases of the junction left unmatched. This CDR3 is CASWDREKGGYTF. The CDR3 DNA is TGTGCCAGCTGGGACAGGGAGAAGGGAGGCTACACCTTC.

The chain employs TRBV7-2 and TRBJ1-1; 12 bases fit TRBD1. Looked up from germline, CDR1 is SGHTA and CDR2 is FQGNSA. Germline trimming cut 1 base from V and 0 bases from J; bases unmatched to any gene: 3. The CDR3 loop spans 17 amino acids. The CDR3 DNA sequence: TGTGCCAGCAGCTTAGGGGGACAGGGGGCGATGAACACTGAAGCTTTCTTT. Protein: CASSLGGQGAMNTEAFF.

This clone was detected only once. The chain joins TRBV5-5 to TRBJ1-5, with a weak D call TRBD1 (6 bases). The V end was cut by 0 bases, the J end by 0 bases, with 16 bases between. This CDR3 is built from 18 residues. Germline V CDR1 and CDR2: SGHKS, YYEKEE (reference sequence). The CDR3 DNA sequence: TGTGCCAGCAGCTTGGCTCTTGGGGGCGCCTATAGCAATCAGCCCCAGCATTTT. Translation gives CASSLALGGAYSNQPQHF.

The chain uses TRBV7-6 and TRBJ2-5; a possible D gene is TRBD2 (5 bases). This CDR3 is built from 13 residues. The germline gives CDR1 SGHVS, CDR2 FNYEAQ. The ends were cut back, 4 bases at V and 3 bases at J, with 9 bases in the middle. The CDR3 nucleotides read TGTGCCAGCAGCTCGTTGGGAGAAGAGACCCAGTACTTC. Translating gives CASSSLGEETQYF.

The gene calls are TRBV7-2 and TRBJ1-6, with D perhaps TRBD1 (5 bases). V was clipped by 2 bases and J by 10 bases, with 18 bases between them. This CDR3 is built from 16 residues. CDR1 and CDR2 (germline): SGHTA, FQGNSA. CDR3 loop: CASSLIGTAGRSPLHF. The CDR3 DNA is TGTGCCAGCAGCTTAATCGGGACCGCCGGGAGGTCACCCCTCCACTTT.

J is TRBJ1-4 and V is TRBV4-2; D gene uncertain. The CDR3 has 11 residues. The V end was cut by 8 bases, the J end by 7 bases, with 8 bases between. CDR1 LGHNA and CDR2 YNFKEQ come from the germline V gene. The CDR3 here is CASGFGEKLFF. CDR3 in DNA: TGTGCCAGCGGGTTTGGTGAAAAACTGTTTTTT.

The V gene is TRBV11-3, the J gene TRBJ2-7, with D possibly matching TRBD2 (7 bases). The germline V gene encodes CDR1 SGHNT and CDR2 YENEEA. The ends were cut back, 2 bases at V and 3 bases at J, with 11 bases in the middle. This CDR3 spans 14 amino acids. CDR3 protein: CASSLNGGHYEQYF. CDR3 nucleotides: TGTGCCAGCAGCTTAAACGGGGGGCACTACGAGCAGTACTTC.

The CDR3 spells CASSQDGPGGYNEQFF. The CDR3 bases are TGTGCCAGCAGCCAAGACGGACCAGGAGGATACAATGAGCAGTTCTTC. This chain connects TRBV4-2 to TRBJ2-1; D possibly corresponds to TRBD2 (5 bases). The CDR3 totals 16 residues. The V and J ends lost 0 bases and 4 bases respectively, with 13 bases between them. Germline V gene data show CDR1 as LGHNA and CDR2 as YNFKEQ.

This sequence joins TRBV2 and TRBJ2-6, with D perhaps TRBD2 (6 bases). The CDR3 has 13 amino acids. Per germline, CDR1 SNHLY and CDR2 FYNNEI. The CDR3 loop is CARRGSGANVLTF. As DNA, the CDR3 is TGTGCGAGGCGGGGATCTGGGGCCAACGTCCTGACTTTC.

V usage is TRBV19 and J usage is TRBJ2-1; tentative D call: TRBD2 (7 bases). CDR1 and CDR2 from the germline V gene are LNHDA and SQIVND (reference sequence). Trimming shortened V by 3 bases and J by 5 bases, and 17 bases separated the two germline ends. CDR3 size: 16 residues. The CDR3 is CASSIRLRRGHNEQFF. The CDR3 DNA is TGTGCCAGTAGTATCCGTCTCAGGCGGGGGCACAATGAGCAGTTCTTC.

This clone was observed a single time. V gene TRBV18 combines with J gene TRBJ1-2; D gene unclear. The CDR3 length is 16 residues. CDR1 and CDR2 (germline): KGHSH, LQKENI. Deletions cut 2 bases from V and 0 bases from J, with 13 bases between. In nucleotides, the CDR3 is TGTGCCAGCTCACCAAGGCCGGCACAATCTAACTATGGCTACACCTTC. This codes for CASSPRPAQSNYGYTF.

This clone showed up just once. CDR3 DNA sequence: TGTGCCAGCAGCAGGGGAGGACTAGCGGGGGAACCAAATGAGCAGTTCTTC. Its protein product is CASSRGGLAGEPNEQFF. The chain has TRBV7-9 and TRBJ2-1; 13 bases align to TRBD2. The V and J ends lost 5 bases and 7 bases, in that order; junction bases with no gene match: 11. CDR1 is SEHNR, CDR2 FQNEAQ, per germline (reference sequence). This CDR3 region has 17 residues.

V gene TRBV6-1 combines with J gene TRBJ2-5; maybe TRBD1 (6 bases). Germline V lookup: CDR1 MNHNS, CDR2 SASEGT. This CDR3 has 14 residues. V was shortened by 4 bases and J by 4 bases, with 13 bases between the two germline ends. The CDR3 loop reads CASSVPGVAETQYF. The CDR3 DNA is TGTGCCAGCAGTGTTCCAGGGGTTGCAGAGACCCAGTACTTC.

The gene calls are TRBV6-1 and TRBJ1-5, with D perhaps TRBD1 (5 bases). CDR1 and CDR2 (germline): MNHNS, SASEGT. CDR3 length: 15 residues. The germline V and J ends were trimmed by 0 bases and 6 bases, with 12 bases remaining between them. CDR3 coding DNA: TGTGCCAGCAGTGAAGCGCCAGGGACGGGTCAGCCCCAGCATTTT. It codes for CASSEAPGTGQPQHF.

The chain links TRBV7-9 to TRBJ2-5; 10 positions match TRBD2. V shed 4 bases, J shed 3 bases, and the junction held 8 bases outside the gene matches. The CDR3 spans 16 residues. CDR1 and CDR2 (germline): SEHNR, FQNEAQ (reference sequence). CDR3 sequence reads: CASSYWTSGFEETQYF. The CDR3 nucleotides are TGTGCCAGCAGCTACTGGACTAGCGGTTTTGAAGAGACCCAGTACTTC.

The chain is built from TRBV7-7 and TRBJ2-1; 12 nucleotides match TRBD2. This CDR3 region has 15 residues. Germline CDR1 reads SSHAT; CDR2 reads FNYEAQ (reference sequence). The V gene end was trimmed by 5 bases and the J gene end by 2 bases; junction bases not matched to a gene: 1. The chain's CDR3 is CASSPSGGAYNEQFF. DNA of the CDR3: TGTGCCAGCAGCCCTAGCGGGGGGGCCTACAATGAGCAGTTCTTC.

The sample holds one count of this clone. The V and J genes are TRBV19 and TRBJ1-4; perhaps TRBD1 as D (5 bases). Germline V CDR1 and CDR2: LNHDA, SQIVND (reference sequence). Trimming removed 6 bases from V and 5 bases from J, with 16 bases in between. This CDR3 is built from 15 residues. The CDR3 protein is CASRGVLRRNEKLFF. The CDR3 nucleotides are TGTGCCAGTAGGGGGGTTCTACGGCGGAATGAAAAACTGTTTTTT.

The rearrangement links TRBV29-1 to TRBJ1-2, with 10 nucleotides matching TRBD1. V lost 3 bases and J lost 7; bases outside the gene matches: 8. Germline V CDR1 and CDR2: SQVTM, ANQGSEA. CDR3 size: 14 residues. CDR3 nucleotide sequence: TGCAGCGTTGATTTTTCGGGACAGGGGCTTGGCTACACCTTC. It translates to CSVDFSGQGLGYTF.